The clone carrying this T cell receptor (beta chain) was seen many times. No antigen is known for it. TCR beta CDR3 sequences were amplified from RNA transcripts. During a first-round RT-PCR of the TCR CDR3, the HTBI primer set was used. TCRdb reprocessed the multiplex PCR reads via MiXCR and lists one record per CDR3 protein. This table has fewer than 850,000 distinct CDR3 sequences, roughly 17% appearing once. Trimming removed 8 bases from V and 4 bases from J, with 13 bases in between. Germline V CDR1 and CDR2: SGHAT, FQNNGV. The CDR3 contains 13 residues. The sample originates from a study of T cells in Graves' hyperthyroidism and ophthalmopathy. Study findings and constraints: Most clonotypes expanded in thyroid above 0.001 were likewise present in blood.

The chain employs TRBV11-2 and TRBJ2-3; maybe TRBD2 (5 bases). The clonotype comes from a man over 45 with Graves' hyperthyroidism. The sequenced sample consisted of blood. The CDR3 reads CASGPHGADTQYF. Here the CDR3 DNA reads TGTGCCAGCGGTCCCCACGGGGCAGATACGCAGTATTTT.